Shown below are 15 T cell receptor beta chains from a single sample sequenced in a study of T cell changes during pregnancy in multiple sclerosis. TCRdb's table, derived via immunoSEQ multiplex PCR, lists solely in-frame clones and lacks some. The sample has around 56,000 clones, about 88% seen once; the top ten hold about 1.7%. The input for sequencing was peripheral blood, taken after pregnancy. These receptors were taken from a female donor with multiple sclerosis, enrolled in a pregnancy study.

The chain is built from TRBV5-4 and TRBJ1-4, with D possibly TRBD1 on 5 matching bases. V lost 4 bases and J 6 bases, leaving 16 bases between the germline ends. CDR3 length: 15 amino acids. Looked up from germline, CDR1 is SGHNT and CDR2 is YYREEE (reference sequence). Written as DNA, the CDR3 is TGTGCCAGCAGCCTGGGATGGGGCCTGGATGAAAAACTGTTTTTT. Translating gives CASSLGWGLDEKLFF.

The rearrangement joins TRBV27 to TRBJ2-7, with 9 bases lining up with TRBD1. The trim removed 4 bases at V and 3 bases at J, leaving 7 bases unmatched. The CDR3 is made up of 15 amino acids. CDR1 and CDR2 (germline): MNHEY, SMNVEV (reference sequence). CDR3 bases: TGTGCCAGCAGTTCCCGGGACAGGGTGGGCTACGAGCAGTACTTC. Encoded protein: CASSSRDRVGYEQYF.

The gene calls are TRBV4-3 and TRBJ2-2, with 13 positions matching TRBD2. This CDR3 has 18 amino acids. The trim removed 3 bases at V and 5 bases at J, leaving 9 bases unmatched. Germline values: CDR1 LGHNA, CDR2 YSLEER. The CDR3 DNA reads TGCGCCAGCAGCCACCATGGGACTAGCGGGGAAGGAACCGGGGAGCTGTTTTTT. This codes for CASSHHGTSGEGTGELFF.

The rearrangement links TRBV30 to TRBJ2-1, with TRBD2 identical over 14 bases. Trimming removed 4 bases from V and 8 bases from J; junction bases left unmatched: 10. The CDR3 spans 16 residues. Germline CDR1 is GTSNPN and CDR2 is SVGIG (reference sequence). Here the CDR3 DNA reads TGTGCCTGGACGCCGGGACTAGCGGGGGATGTGGATGAGCAGTTCTTC. As protein: CAWTPGLAGDVDEQFF.

This chain connects TRBV6-4 to TRBJ2-3; D is perhaps TRBD2 (6 bases). Per the germline V gene, CDR1 is MRHNA and CDR2 is SNTAGT. V lost 6 bases, J lost 0 bases, and 10 bases lay in between. The CDR3 sequence is 14 residues long. The CDR3: CASSQGLSTDTQYF. CDR3 bases: TGTGCCAGCAGCCAGGGACTTAGCACAGATACGCAGTATTTT.

V gene TRBV7-2 combines with J gene TRBJ1-1; maybe TRBD1 (5 bases). The CDR3 is made up of 14 amino acids. Trimming cost V 8 bases and J 1 base, with 14 bases left between them. Looked up from germline, CDR1 is SGHTA and CDR2 is FQGNSA. Here the CDR3 DNA reads TGTGCCAGCCGCCCCGGGGGAAGGAACACTGAAGCTTTCTTT. Encoded protein: CASRPGGRNTEAFF.

The chain has TRBV7-6 and TRBJ2-1; D remains unclear. The CDR3 has 18 amino acids. Germline CDR1 and CDR2: SGHVS and FNYEAQ. Trimming cost V 4 bases and J 6 bases, with 25 bases left between them. This CDR3 reads CASSSTPAPKTLANEQFF. The CDR3 nucleotides read TGTGCCAGCAGCTCGACACCGGCCCCCAAAACGCTTGCCAATGAGCAGTTCTTC.

This clone was observed a few times. V is TRBV7-2 and J is TRBJ2-2; D uncertain. This CDR3 is built from 17 residues. V was cut by 2 bases and J by 0 bases, with 13 bases left in between. Germline CDR1 is SGHTA and CDR2 is FQGNSA. The CDR3 here is CASSLPRQSANTGELFF. CDR3 sequence (DNA): TGTGCCAGCAGCTTACCCAGGCAATCCGCGAACACCGGGGAGCTGTTTTTT.

V usage is TRBV9 and J usage is TRBJ2-7; the D gene is possibly TRBD2 (5 bases). Germline loops: CDR1 SGDLS, CDR2 YYNGEE. V shed 0 bases and J shed 1 base, with 17 bases lying between them. The CDR3 sequence is 17 residues long. The CDR3: CASSVGFREGISYEQYF. DNA of the CDR3: TGTGCCAGCAGCGTAGGATTCCGCGAGGGAATATCCTACGAGCAGTACTTC.

This sequence joins TRBV29-1 and TRBJ1-4; D perhaps matches TRBD1 (5 bases). Germline CDR1 reads SQVTM; CDR2 reads ANQGSEA. CDR3 size: 13 residues. The V end was cut by 4 bases, the J end by 8 bases, with 14 bases between. The CDR3 nucleotides read TGCAGCGTTGTGACAGCGATCTCAGAAAAACTGTTTTTT. Translating gives CSVVTAISEKLFF.

This clone was detected only a few times. This rearrangement joins TRBV5-1 to TRBJ1-1; D gene uncertain. This CDR3 spans 14 amino acids. CDR1 and CDR2 (germline): SGHRS, YFSETQ. Trimming removed 0 bases from V and 0 bases from J, with 6 bases in between. CDR3 loop: CASSLDVVNTEAFF. The CDR3 DNA sequence: TGCGCCAGCAGCTTGGACGTAGTGAACACTGAAGCTTTCTTT.

This chain joins TRBV6-6 and TRBJ2-7, with 12 bases fitting TRBD1. The V and J ends lost 4 bases and 5 bases, in that order; junction bases with no gene match: 6. The CDR3 has 15 residues. Germline CDR1 and CDR2: MNHNY and SVGAGI (reference sequence). The CDR3 loop is CASSSGGTGGNEQYF. CDR3 coding DNA: TGTGCCAGCAGTTCGGGCGGGACAGGGGGCAACGAGCAGTACTTC.

V and J are TRBV27 and TRBJ1-1; D is perhaps TRBD1 (5 bases). Trimming shortened V by 8 bases and J by 3 bases, and 13 bases separated the two germline ends. The germline V gene encodes CDR1 MNHEY and CDR2 SMNVEV (reference sequence). This CDR3 spans 13 amino acids. DNA of the CDR3: TGTGCCAGCGCCCCGGGACTCCACACTGAAGCTTTCTTT. Its translation: CASAPGLHTEAFF.

The chain carries TRBV28 and TRBJ1-2; 7 nucleotides align to TRBD1. Trimming cost V 3 bases and J 2 bases; bases outside gene matches: 15. This CDR3 spans 18 amino acids. In germline, CDR1 is MDHEN, CDR2 SYDVKM. The CDR3 DNA reads as TGTGCCAGCAGTTTCTCCCTACAGGGGACGGGGATAAACTATGGCTACACCTTC. This encodes CASSFSLQGTGINYGYTF.

The V and J genes are TRBV27 and TRBJ1-5; possible D gene TRBD1, 6 bases. The germline V gene has CDR1 MNHEY and CDR2 SMNVEV (reference sequence). Trimming removed 0 bases at V and 6 bases at J, with 15 bases between. The CDR3 consists of 16 residues. In DNA form, the CDR3 reads TGTGCCAGCAGTTTATCGGTCACAGGGCGAAGTCAGCCCCAGCATTTT. Translation: CASSLSVTGRSQPQHF.